This is a list of T cell receptor beta chains from one sample in a study of T-cell memory formation after mild COVID-19. TCRdb called the 5' RACE reads again in MiXCR, with one record for every CDR3 protein. The sample includes around 300,000 distinct CDR3 sequences, under 15% of them seen just once. The sequencing sample was made of PBMCs or a T cell subset sorted from them (not recorded which). Receptor source: a man aged 18 to 30 who had mild COVID-19 (a few samples of this study predate the infection). Cell type and time point are not known. The CDR3 runs from the conserved cysteine through the conserved F or W. A D gene is named only where the DNA matches it firmly. Clone size is shown for a subset of rows, as once, few, many or a class of expanded clone.

len	v_gene	abundance	j_gene	d_gene	CDR3nt	CDR3aa
16	TRBV5-1	few	TRBJ1-4	-	TGCGCCAGCAGCTCGCTTCCGGGACCGAATAATGAAAAACTGTTTTTT	CASSSLPGPNNEKLFF
18	TRBV4-3	few	TRBJ1-2	-	TGCGCCAGCAGCCAAGAAGGTGGGGCCGGGGTGGATAACTATGGCTACACCTTC	CASSQEGGAGVDNYGYTF
13	TRBV7-8	few	TRBJ1-2	TRBD1	TGTGCCAGCAGCTTAGACAGGGGAAGTGGCTACACCTTC	CASSLDRGSGYTF
16	TRBV11-2	-	TRBJ2-5	-	TGTGCCAGCAGCTTCGATGGCCTGGGGTTCCAAGAGACCCAGTACTTC	CASSFDGLGFQETQYF
16	TRBV11-1	few	TRBJ2-1	-	TGTGCCAGCAGCTACCGACGGGGCACAGGGACGGATGAGCAGTTCTTC	CASSYRRGTGTDEQFF
12	TRBV12-3/TRBV12-4	-	TRBJ1-1	-	TGTGCCAGCAGTTTGCCCCACACTGAAGCTTTCTTT	CASSLPHTEAFF
13	TRBV5-1	many	TRBJ1-5	-	TGCGCCAGCCGGCGGGGGCCCGATCAGCCCCAGCATTTT	CASRRGPDQPQHF
15	TRBV7-9	-	TRBJ1-1	-	TGTGCCAGCAGCTTACTACAGGGCTTGGGCACTGAAGCTTTCTTT	CASSLLQGLGTEAFF
14	TRBV5-1	many	TRBJ1-5	-	TGCGCCAGCAGCTTAGGGGTTCGCAATCAGCCCCAGCATTTT	CASSLGVRNQPQHF
15	TRBV9	few	TRBJ2-6	-	TGTGCCAGCAGCGTCGGCAGTGCTGGGGCCAACGTCCTGACTTTC	CASSVGSAGANVLTF
14	TRBV6-5	once	TRBJ2-3	TRBD1	TGTGCCAGCAGACGGACAGGGCTAGCAGATACGCAGTATTTT	CASRRTGLADTQYF
14	TRBV7-8	-	TRBJ2-6	-	TGTGCCAGCAGCCCAAGGACTGGGGCCAACGTCCTGACTTTC	CASSPRTGANVLTF
18	TRBV21-1	-	TRBJ2-7	-	TGTGCCAGCAGCAACAGGGACAGGAGAAAAAAAGGAAAACTAGAGCAGTACTTC	CASSNRDRRKKGKLEQYF
16	TRBV28	-	TRBJ2-5	-	TGTGCCAGCACCCAGACCGAGGACCGGGCGCAAGAGACCCAGTACTTC	CASTQTEDRAQETQYF
13	TRBV20-1	few	TRBJ1-5	-	TGCAGTGCTAGTCGGTCCGTCGGCCGGCCCCAGCATTTT	CSASRSVGRPQHF